Following are 14 T cell receptor beta chains from one sample sequenced in a study of OX40 agonist ivuxolimab in advanced cancers. The receptor library was made with the immunoSEQ multiplex PCR assay. The clones in this table, taken by TCRdb from immuneACCESS, are in-frame only. Not every clone is retained; where verified, under half of the shortfall comes from an unresolved V gene, and the cause of the rest is unknown. For this sample the table gives about 110,000 clones, of which approximately 90% were detected only once. Clones ranked in the top ten supply about 0.25% of the sample. This specimen consisted of CD4+ or CD8+ T cells sorted from blood, obtained in a trial of the OX40 agonist ivuxolimab. Receptors originate from an adult with an advanced solid tumor such as melanoma, head and neck, liver or kidney cancer.

V gene TRBV4-3 combines with J gene TRBJ1-1; D gene ambiguous. V dropped 0 bases and J dropped 3 bases, with 14 bases sitting between them. Germline V gene lookup returns CDR1 LGHNA and CDR2 YSLEER. The CDR3 runs 16 residues. CDR3 DNA sequence: TGCGCCAGCAGCCAAGATCCACGGAGGAGGGACACTGAAGCTTTCTTT. Translating it yields CASSQDPRRRDTEAFF.

The V call is TRBV4-3, the J call TRBJ2-1; D uncertain. Germline CDR1 reads LGHNA; CDR2 reads YSLEER. This CDR3 is built from 14 residues. V was shortened by 1 base and J by 12 bases, with 16 bases between the two germline ends. CDR3 sequence reads: CASSQGEASRPQFF. The CDR3 nucleotides read TGCGCCAGCAGCCAAGGAGAGGCTAGTCGACCGCAGTTCTTC.

The chain is built from TRBV9 and TRBJ1-1; TRBD1 agrees at 7 bases. With V trimmed by 0 bases and J by 4 bases, 0 bases remained unmatched. CDR3 length equals 13 residues. Germline V CDR1 and CDR2: SGDLS, YYNGEE. DNA for the CDR3: TGTGCCAGCAGCGTAGGACAGGGCACTGAAGCTTTCTTT. Its protein is CASSVGQGTEAFF.

V and J are TRBV7-2 and TRBJ1-2, with 9 positions matching TRBD1. The CDR3 totals 16 residues. With 5 bases clipped from V and 4 bases from J, the junction kept 11 bases outside the gene matches. Germline assignment: CDR1 SGHTA and CDR2 FQGNSA. For the CDR3, the DNA is TGTGCCAGCAGCCTGGGACAGGGTTATGCGGGCTATGGCTACACCTTC. As protein: CASSLGQGYAGYGYTF.

This chain uses TRBV9 with TRBJ1-2, with 9 bases aligning to TRBD1. Germline CDR1 and CDR2: SGDLS and YYNGEE. The V gene end was trimmed by 1 base and the J gene end by 4 bases; junction bases not matched to a gene: 2. The CDR3 is 14 residues long. CDR3 loop: CASSVTQGAYGYTF. DNA of the CDR3: TGTGCCAGCAGCGTAACACAGGGGGCCTATGGCTACACCTTC.

The chain employs TRBV9 and TRBJ2-1; 12 bases fit TRBD1. The V and J ends lost 4 bases and 5 bases, in that order; junction bases with no gene match: 4. The CDR3 has 15 residues. Germline V gene data show CDR1 as SGDLS and CDR2 as YYNGEE. CDR3 nucleotide sequence: TGTGCCAGCAGCCCGGGACAGGGGGCGGACAATGAGCAGTTCTTC. Translated: CASSPGQGADNEQFF. Full variable domain (remainder filled in from reference TRBV9 and TRBJ2-1): DSGVTQTPKHLITATGQRVTLRCSPRSGDLSVYWYQQSLDQGLQFLIQYYNGEERAKGNILERFSAQQFPDLHSELNLSSLELGDSALYFCASSPGQGADNEQFFGPGTRLTVL.

J is TRBJ1-2 and V is TRBV7-2; no firm D call. This CDR3 has 13 residues. Germline assignment: CDR1 SGHTA and CDR2 FQGNSA. Trimming removed 1 base from V and 4 bases from J, with 7 bases in between. The CDR3 nucleotides read TGTGCCAGCAGCTTAGATGGGGTCTATGGCTACACCTTC. Encoded protein: CASSLDGVYGYTF. The full variable domain, rest sourced from reference TRBV7-2 and TRBJ1-2, is GAGVSQSPSNKVTEKGKDVELRCDPISGHTALYWYRQSLGQGLEFLIYFQGNSAPDKSGLPSDRFSAERTGGSVSTLTIQRTQQEDSAVYLCASSLDGVYGYTFGSGTRLTVV.

The chain is built from TRBV6-1 and TRBJ2-1; the D is unclear. V lost 7 bases to trimming and J lost 7 bases, with 8 bases between them. Germline values: CDR1 MNHNS, CDR2 SASEGT. This CDR3 has 11 residues. CDR3 loop: CASTSRNEQFF. Written as DNA, the CDR3 is TGTGCCAGCACATCCCGGAATGAGCAGTTCTTC.

The chain links TRBV30 to TRBJ1-1; 7 nucleotides agree with TRBD1. CDR3 size: 14 residues. V was pared by 4 bases and J by 6 bases, with 11 bases of the junction left unmatched. Germline V CDR1 and CDR2: GTSNPN, SVGIG (reference sequence). In nucleotides, the CDR3 is TGTGCCTGGACTTCGGGGACAGCCCAGGCTGAAGCTTTCTTT. Its protein is CAWTSGTAQAEAFF.

The chain has TRBV5-1 and TRBJ1-1; possible D gene TRBD1, 6 bases. CDR1 and CDR2 from the germline V gene are SGHRS and YFSETQ. The CDR3 extends over 13 amino acids. Trimming shortened V by 8 bases and J by 0 bases, and 11 bases separated the two germline ends. The CDR3 sequence: CASAQGLNTEAFF. DNA for the CDR3: TGCGCCAGTGCACAGGGATTGAACACTGAAGCTTTCTTT.

The rearrangement uses TRBV7-6 and TRBJ2-3; TRBD1 aligns across 9 bases. CDR1 is SGHVS and CDR2 is FNYEAQ in the germline V gene. This CDR3 region has 14 residues. J gave up 1 base and V 5 bases, and 1 base lay outside the gene matches. The CDR3 region has the DNA TGTGCCAGCAGCAGACAGGGGGGCACAGATACGCAGTATTTT. This translates into CASSRQGGTDTQYF. Full variable domain (outside the CDR3, taken from reference TRBV7-6 and TRBJ2-3): GAGVSQSPRYKVTKRGQDVALRCDPISGHVSLYWYRQALGQGPEFLTYFNYEAQQDKSGLPNDRFSAERPEGSISTLTIQRTEQRDSAMYRCASSRQGGTDTQYFGPGTRLTVL.

V is TRBV2 and J is TRBJ1-1; 8 nucleotides match TRBD1. The junction had 4 bases not matched to a gene; V was cut back by 1 base and J by 6 bases. This CDR3 comprises 14 residues. From germline, CDR1 is SNHLY and CDR2 FYNNEI. The CDR3 DNA reads TGTGCCAGCAGTGAAGGGACAGGGTACCCTGAAGCTTTCTTT. Translated, it gives CASSEGTGYPEAFF.

The V gene is TRBV11-2, the J gene TRBJ2-3, with TRBD1 identical over 12 bases. Germline V gene data show CDR1 as SGHAT and CDR2 as FQNNGV. After removal of 4 bases from V and 7 bases from J, the junction contained 3 bases not matched to a gene. This CDR3 contains 14 residues. CDR3 residues: CASSWDRGLNTQYF. The DNA of the CDR3 is TGTGCCAGCAGCTGGGACAGGGGGCTAAATACGCAGTATTTT.

The chain has TRBV30 and TRBJ2-7; tentative D call: TRBD2 (6 bases). This CDR3 comprises 14 residues. Germline CDR1 and CDR2: GTSNPN and SVGIG (reference sequence). V was trimmed by 6 bases and J by 3 bases, leaving 18 bases between them. The CDR3 is CACSLGLVLYEQYF. DNA for the CDR3: TGTGCCTGCTCGTTGGGACTCGTGCTCTACGAGCAGTACTTC.